Listed below are T cell receptor beta chains from one sample, sequenced in a study of blood T cell repertoires in COVID-19. Only in-frame clones appear in the TCRdb table, and some are missing; sequencing was by immunoSEQ multiplex PCR. The repertoire holds about 110,000 clones, with 88% as singletons. Sample: peripheral blood. The receptors originated from a woman aged 50 to 60 with acute or convalescent COVID-19. The CDR3 runs from the conserved cysteine through the conserved F or W. D genes are given only for firm matches. Clone size is given for some rows only: seen once, a few or many times, or a class if the clone is expanded.

d_call	v_call	clone_size	j_call	cdr3_aa	cdr3_nt
.	TRBV5-1	.	TRBJ2-5	CASSLIQGETQYF	TGCGCCAGCAGTCTAATCCAGGGAGAGACCCAGTACTTC
TRBD1	TRBV5-1	.	TRBJ2-7	CASSLVGAGGFEQYF	TGCGCCAGCAGCTTGGTGGGTGCAGGGGGCTTCGAGCAGTACTTC
.	TRBV5-1	.	TRBJ1-3	CASSPRQTNSGNTIYF	TGCGCCAGCAGCCCGAGACAGACAAACTCTGGAAACACCATATATTTT
TRBD1	TRBV2	few	TRBJ1-1	CASRRTGSTNTEAFF	TGTGCCAGCAGGAGGACAGGGTCAACTAACACTGAAGCTTTCTTT
TRBD2	TRBV5-1	.	TRBJ2-5	CASSPGLAPRETQYF	TGCGCCAGCAGCCCCGGACTAGCCCCGCGAGAGACCCAGTACTTC
TRBD1	TRBV11-3	.	TRBJ2-2	CASSLVVGGAETGELFF	TGTGCCAGCAGCTTAGTTGTAGGGGGCGCCGAGACCGGGGAGCTGTTTTTT
.	TRBV28	.	TRBJ1-2	CASSLPQGRGGYTF	TGTGCCAGCAGTTTACCTCAGGGAAGGGGTGGCTACACCTTC
.	TRBV5-4	.	TRBJ2-3	CASSFGGLSTDTQYF	TGTGCCAGCAGCTTCGGAGGGTTAAGCACAGATACGCAGTATTTT
.	TRBV6-6	.	TRBJ2-1	CASSVEFEQFF	TGTGCCAGCAGTGTAGAGTTTGAGCAGTTCTTC
TRBD2	TRBV13	once	TRBJ2-7	CASSLGTTYEQYF	TGTGCCAGCAGCTTGGGGACTACGTACGAGCAGTACTTC
TRBD2	TRBV19	.	TRBJ2-7	CASSITSDPSYEQYF	TGTGCCAGTAGTATCACTAGCGACCCGTCCTACGAGCAGTACTTC
TRBD2	TRBV5-1	.	TRBJ2-7	CASSFTSGSFYEQYF	TGCGCCAGCAGCTTCACTAGCGGGAGTTTCTACGAGCAGTACTTC
TRBD1	TRBV6-2/TRBV6-3	.	TRBJ2-7	CASSYSKLWDRSYEQYF	TGTGCCAGCAGTTACTCGAAGCTTTGGGACAGGTCCTACGAGCAGTACTTC
TRBD2	TRBV6-6	.	TRBJ2-2	CASSPRGSGMGGELFF	TGTGCCAGCAGCCCCCGAGGTAGCGGGATGGGCGGGGAGCTGTTTTTT
.	TRBV5-8	.	TRBJ1-6	CASSFRVSPLHF	TGTGCCAGCAGCTTCAGGGTCTCACCCCTCCACTTT
.	TRBV6-6	few	TRBJ1-6	CASSYQGTNSPLHF	TGTGCCAGCAGTTACCAGGGGACCAATTCACCCCTCCACTTT
.	TRBV7-2	once	TRBJ1-2	CASSLTANYGYTF	TGTGCCAGCAGCTTAACAGCTAACTATGGCTACACCTTC
TRBD1	TRBV5-1	.	TRBJ2-3	CASYRDRGTDTQYF	TGCGCCAGCTACCGGGACAGGGGAACAGATACGCAGTATTTT
.	TRBV2	.	TRBJ1-2	CASSTFRDNGYTF	TGTGCCAGCAGTACTTTCAGGGATAATGGCTACACCTTC
TRBD2	TRBV7-2	.	TRBJ2-3	CASSIAGTSGRDTQYF	TGTGCCAGCAGCATCGCCGGGACTAGCGGGAGAGATACGCAGTATTTT
.	TRBV18	.	TRBJ2-5	CASSPGLAQETQYF	TGTGCCAGCTCACCCGGACTGGCCCAAGAGACCCAGTACTTC
.	TRBV5-4	.	TRBJ1-2	CASSPETRYGYTF	TGTGCCAGCAGCCCCGAGACAAGATATGGCTACACCTTC
TRBD2	TRBV28	.	TRBJ2-5	CASSPPRGGGETQYF	TGTGCCAGCAGTCCGCCCCGGGGGGGAGGGGAGACCCAGTACTTC
TRBD2	TRBV29-1	.	TRBJ2-7	CSVLAGEKAYEQYF	TGCAGCGTCCTAGCGGGAGAGAAGGCCTACGAGCAGTACTTC
.	TRBV29-1	.	TRBJ2-3	CSPIRRVLTDTQYF	TGCAGCCCGATTCGGCGGGTTCTCACAGATACGCAGTATTTT
TRBD1	TRBV28	.	TRBJ1-5	CASTTPRAGGNQPQHF	TGTGCCAGCACCACTCCCCGCGCAGGGGGAAATCAGCCCCAGCATTTT
.	TRBV9	.	TRBJ2-6	CASSRTVNLGRGANVLTF	TGTGCCAGCAGTCGAACAGTAAACCTGGGGAGAGGGGCCAACGTCCTGACTTTC
.	TRBV5-1	.	TRBJ2-5	CASSLGLEETQYF	TGCGCCAGCAGCTTAGGACTGGAAGAGACCCAGTACTTC
TRBD2	TRBV5-6	few	TRBJ2-1	CASSLGGLVYNEQFF	TGTGCCAGCAGCTTGGGGGGACTAGTCTACAATGAGCAGTTCTTC
TRBD2	TRBV5-1	.	TRBJ2-7	CASSSSGVPYEQYF	TGCGCCAGCAGTTCTAGCGGGGTCCCCTACGAGCAGTACTTC
.	TRBV7-9	.	TRBJ1-1	CASSLDGGAEAFF	TGTGCCAGCAGCTTAGATGGGGGCGCCGAGGCTTTCTTT
.	TRBV7-2	.	TRBJ1-1	CASSARTDTEAFF	TGTGCCAGCAGCGCGCGGACAGACACTGAAGCTTTCTTT
TRBD1	TRBV18	.	TRBJ2-7	CASSPRQGSTYEQYF	TGTGCCAGCTCACCAAGACAGGGGAGTACCTACGAGCAGTACTTC
TRBD2	TRBV18	.	TRBJ2-3	CASSPPGLARTDTQYF	TGTGCCAGCTCACCACCGGGACTAGCTCGGACAGATACGCAGTATTTT
TRBD2	TRBV6-2/TRBV6-3	.	TRBJ2-1	CASSFHSGNEQFF	TGTGCCAGCAGTTTCCATAGCGGGAATGAGCAGTTCTTC
.	TRBV11-2	.	TRBJ2-4	CASSWGGGSRTKNIQYF	TGTGCCAGCAGCTGGGGGGGCGGGAGCCGCACAAAAAACATTCAGTACTTC
.	TRBV24-1	.	TRBJ2-4	CATSAGGVEAKNIQYF	TGTGCCACCAGTGCGGGTGGTGTCGAGGCCAAAAACATTCAGTACTTC
TRBD1	TRBV2	few	TRBJ2-3	CASSAETGTTDTQYF	TGTGCCAGCAGTGCAGAGACAGGGACCACAGATACGCAGTATTTT
.	TRBV5-8	.	TRBJ1-6	CASSLEGPSPLHF	TGTGCCAGCAGCCTAGAAGGCCCTTCACCCCTCCACTTT
.	TRBV15	once	TRBJ1-1	CATSRGLVGNTEAFF	TGTGCCACCAGCAGAGGCCTAGTGGGGAACACTGAAGCTTTCTTT
.	TRBV28	.	TRBJ2-1	CASSLGLPGEQFF	TGTGCCAGCAGTCTAGGACTGCCCGGTGAGCAGTTCTTC
.	TRBV11-2	.	TRBJ1-4	CASSFRAGRVEKLFF	TGTGCCAGCAGCTTCCGGGCAGGGAGGGTAGAAAAACTGTTTTTT
.	TRBV6-5	few	TRBJ1-5	CASSATQGGKTQHF	TGTGCCAGCAGCGCAACCCAGGGAGGCAAAACCCAGCATTTT
TRBD2	TRBV27	.	TRBJ2-1	CASGRLAGSYNEQFF	TGTGCCAGCGGCCGACTAGCCGGTTCCTACAATGAGCAGTTCTTC
.	TRBV28	.	TRBJ1-1	CASTVGTRAFF	TGTGCCAGCACAGTGGGGACTAGGGCTTTCTTT
.	TRBV2	.	TRBJ1-1	CASSGRKAFF	TGTGCCAGCAGTGGCAGGAAAGCTTTCTTT
.	TRBV28	.	TRBJ1-2	CASTARHGGYGYTF	TGTGCCAGCACCGCTCGCCACGGTGGCTATGGCTACACCTTC
.	TRBV18	.	TRBJ2-6	CASSPASSGANVLTF	TGTGCCAGCTCACCAGCGAGCTCTGGGGCCAACGTCCTGACTTTC
TRBD2	TRBV30	.	TRBJ2-1	CAWSVNGRGIRNEQFF	TGTGCCTGGAGTGTAAACGGGAGGGGTATCCGGAATGAGCAGTTCTTC
TRBD1	TRBV28	.	TRBJ1-6	CASSLDRGNSPLHF	TGTGCCAGCAGTTTAGACAGGGGGAATTCACCCCTCCACTTT
.	TRBV7-9	.	TRBJ1-4	CASSLGGRHDEKLFF	TGTGCCAGCAGCTTAGGCGGGAGACATGATGAAAAACTGTTTTTT